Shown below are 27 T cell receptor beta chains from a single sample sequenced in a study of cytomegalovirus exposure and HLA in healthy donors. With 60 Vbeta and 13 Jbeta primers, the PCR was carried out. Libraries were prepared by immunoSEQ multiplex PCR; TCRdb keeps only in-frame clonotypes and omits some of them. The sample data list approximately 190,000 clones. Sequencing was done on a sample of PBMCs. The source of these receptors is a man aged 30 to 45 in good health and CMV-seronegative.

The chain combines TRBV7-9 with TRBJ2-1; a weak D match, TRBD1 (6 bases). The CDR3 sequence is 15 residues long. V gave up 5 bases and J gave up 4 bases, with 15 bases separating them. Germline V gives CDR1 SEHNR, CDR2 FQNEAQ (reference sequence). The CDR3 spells CASSEADRLYNEQFF. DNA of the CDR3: TGTGCCAGCAGCGAGGCGGACAGACTTTACAATGAGCAGTTCTTC.

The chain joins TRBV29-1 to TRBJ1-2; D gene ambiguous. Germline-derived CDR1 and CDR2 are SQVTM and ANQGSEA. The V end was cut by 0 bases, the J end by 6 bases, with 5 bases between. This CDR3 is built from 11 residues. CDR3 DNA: TGCAGCGTTGAAGATCGTCATGGCTACACCTTC. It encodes CSVEDRHGYTF.

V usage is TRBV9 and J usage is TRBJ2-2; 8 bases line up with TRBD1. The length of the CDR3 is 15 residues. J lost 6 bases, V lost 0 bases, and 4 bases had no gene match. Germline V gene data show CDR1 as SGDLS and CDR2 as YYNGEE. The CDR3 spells CASSVAPQGAGELFF. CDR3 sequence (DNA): TGTGCCAGCAGCGTAGCCCCACAGGGGGCCGGGGAGCTGTTTTTT.

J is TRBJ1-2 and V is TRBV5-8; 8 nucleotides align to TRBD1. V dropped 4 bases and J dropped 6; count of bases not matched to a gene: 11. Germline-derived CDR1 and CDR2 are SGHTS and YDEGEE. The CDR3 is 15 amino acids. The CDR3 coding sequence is TGTGCCAGCAGCCTAAATTCGGGACAGGCGGATGGCTACACCTTC. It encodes CASSLNSGQADGYTF.

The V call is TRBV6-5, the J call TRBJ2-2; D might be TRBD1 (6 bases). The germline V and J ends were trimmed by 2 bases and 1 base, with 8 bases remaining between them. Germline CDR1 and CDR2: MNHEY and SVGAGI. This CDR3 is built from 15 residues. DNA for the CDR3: TGTGCCAGCAGTTACAGGACAGAGAACACCGGGGAGCTGTTTTTT. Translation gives CASSYRTENTGELFF.

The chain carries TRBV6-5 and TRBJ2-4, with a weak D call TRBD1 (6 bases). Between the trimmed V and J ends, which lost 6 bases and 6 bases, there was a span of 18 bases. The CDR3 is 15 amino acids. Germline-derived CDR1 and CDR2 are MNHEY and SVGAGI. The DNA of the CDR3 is TGTGCCAGCAGACTCAGGACAGACCTCCTAAACATTCAGTACTTC. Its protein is CASRLRTDLLNIQYF.

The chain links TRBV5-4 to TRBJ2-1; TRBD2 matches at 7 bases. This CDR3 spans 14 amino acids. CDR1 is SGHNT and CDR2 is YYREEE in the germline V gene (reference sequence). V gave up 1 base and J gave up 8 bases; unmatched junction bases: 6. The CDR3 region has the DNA TGTGCCAGCAGCTTGCCGGGGAGGGTGGATGAGCAGTTCTTC. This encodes CASSLPGRVDEQFF.

In DNA, the CDR3 is TGTGCCAGCAATGGGGACACCAATCAGCCCCAGCATTTT. Translated, it gives CASNGDTNQPQHF. The V gene is TRBV7-9, the J gene TRBJ1-5, with D maybe TRBD1 (6 bases). Germline CDR1 SEHNR, CDR2 FQNEAQ (reference sequence). The ends were cut back, 7 bases at V and 3 bases at J, with 10 bases in the middle. CDR3 length: 13 amino acids.

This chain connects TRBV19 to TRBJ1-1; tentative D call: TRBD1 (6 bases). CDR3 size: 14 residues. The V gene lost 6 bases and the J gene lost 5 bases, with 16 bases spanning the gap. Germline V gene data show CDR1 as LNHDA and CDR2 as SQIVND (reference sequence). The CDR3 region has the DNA TGTGCCAGTAGACCGACAGGTTATGGTACTGAAGCTTTCTTT. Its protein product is CASRPTGYGTEAFF.

The chain's CDR3 is CASSQSSRQGGRDTQYF. The CDR3 bases are TGCGCCAGCAGCCAATCTAGCCGACAGGGCGGTAGAGATACGCAGTATTTT. The rearrangement joins TRBV4-1 to TRBJ2-3; 7 positions match TRBD1. CDR1 is MGHRA and CDR2 is YSYEKL in the germline V gene. The V and J ends lost 2 bases and 5 bases, in that order; junction bases with no gene match: 13. CDR3 length: 17 amino acids.

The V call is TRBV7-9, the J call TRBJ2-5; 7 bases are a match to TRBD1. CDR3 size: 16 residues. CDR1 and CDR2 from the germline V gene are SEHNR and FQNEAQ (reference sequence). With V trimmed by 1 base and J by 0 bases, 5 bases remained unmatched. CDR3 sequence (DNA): TGTGCCAGCAGCTTAGTTGAACAGGGGTACCAAGAGACCCAGTACTTC. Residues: CASSLVEQGYQETQYF.

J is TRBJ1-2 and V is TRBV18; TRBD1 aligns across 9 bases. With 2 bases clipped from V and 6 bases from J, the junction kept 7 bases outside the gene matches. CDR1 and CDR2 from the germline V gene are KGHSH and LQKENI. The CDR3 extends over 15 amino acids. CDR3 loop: CASSPGTGGNNGYTF. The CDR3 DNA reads TGTGCCAGCTCACCAGGAACAGGGGGCAACAATGGCTACACCTTC.

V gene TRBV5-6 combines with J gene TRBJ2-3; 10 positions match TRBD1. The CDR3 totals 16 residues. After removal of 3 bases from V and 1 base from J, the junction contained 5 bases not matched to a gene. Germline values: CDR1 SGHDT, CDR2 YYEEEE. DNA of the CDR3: TGTGCCAGCAGCTGGGGACAGGGGTTGGGCACAGATACGCAGTATTTT. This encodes CASSWGQGLGTDTQYF.

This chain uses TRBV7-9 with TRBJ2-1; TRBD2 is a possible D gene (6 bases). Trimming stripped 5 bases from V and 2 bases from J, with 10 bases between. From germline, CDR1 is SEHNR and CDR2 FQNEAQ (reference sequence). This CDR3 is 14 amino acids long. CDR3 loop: CASSPGLPYNEQFF. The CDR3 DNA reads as TGTGCCAGCAGCCCGGGACTCCCCTACAATGAGCAGTTCTTC.

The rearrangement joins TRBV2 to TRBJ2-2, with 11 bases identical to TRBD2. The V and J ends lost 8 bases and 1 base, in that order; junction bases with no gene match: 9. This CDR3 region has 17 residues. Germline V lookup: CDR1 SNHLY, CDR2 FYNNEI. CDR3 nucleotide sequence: TGTGCCAGCGTGAGACTAGCGGGGAAATTGAACACCGGGGAGCTGTTTTTT. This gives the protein CASVRLAGKLNTGELFF.

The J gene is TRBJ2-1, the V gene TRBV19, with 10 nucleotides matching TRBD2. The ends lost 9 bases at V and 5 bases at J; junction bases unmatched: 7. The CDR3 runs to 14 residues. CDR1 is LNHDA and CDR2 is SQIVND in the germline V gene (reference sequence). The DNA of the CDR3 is TGTGCCAGCCTCTTAGCGGGAGGTAACAATGAGCAGTTCTTC. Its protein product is CASLLAGGNNEQFF.

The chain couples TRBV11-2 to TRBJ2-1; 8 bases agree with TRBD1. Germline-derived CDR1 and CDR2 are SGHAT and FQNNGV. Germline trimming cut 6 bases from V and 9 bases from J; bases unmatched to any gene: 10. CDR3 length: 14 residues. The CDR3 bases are TGTGCCAGCAGTCCAGGGGGCAGTTTTGGTGAGCAGTTCTTC. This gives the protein CASSPGGSFGEQFF. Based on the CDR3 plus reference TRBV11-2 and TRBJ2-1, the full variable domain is EAGVAQSPRYKIIEKRQSVAFWCNPISGHATLYWYQQILGQGPKLLIQFQNNGVVDDSQLPKDRFSAERLKGVDSTLKIQPAKLEDSAVYLCASSPGGSFGEQFFGPGTRLTVL.

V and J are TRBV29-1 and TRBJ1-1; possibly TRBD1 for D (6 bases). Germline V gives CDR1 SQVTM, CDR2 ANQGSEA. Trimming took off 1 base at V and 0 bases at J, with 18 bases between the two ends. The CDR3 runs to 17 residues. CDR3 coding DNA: TGCAGCGTTGAAGGGGTCGCAGGGGTCTCCATGAACACTGAAGCTTTCTTT. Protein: CSVEGVAGVSMNTEAFF.

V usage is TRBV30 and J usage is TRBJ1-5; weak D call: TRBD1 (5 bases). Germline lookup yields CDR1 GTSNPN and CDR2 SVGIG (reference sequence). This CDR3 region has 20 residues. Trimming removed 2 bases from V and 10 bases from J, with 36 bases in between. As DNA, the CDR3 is TGTGCCTGGAGTCCCCACGTCTCGATGGTTAAGAGGCGGGGGATCGGTCCCCAGCATTTT. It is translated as CAWSPHVSMVKRRGIGPQHF.

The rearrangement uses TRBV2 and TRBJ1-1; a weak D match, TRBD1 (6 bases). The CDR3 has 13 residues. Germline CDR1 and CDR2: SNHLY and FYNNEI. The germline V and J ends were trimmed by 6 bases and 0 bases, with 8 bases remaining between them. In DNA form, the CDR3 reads TGTGCCAGCAGGGGACACTTGAACACTGAAGCTTTCTTT. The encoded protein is CASRGHLNTEAFF.

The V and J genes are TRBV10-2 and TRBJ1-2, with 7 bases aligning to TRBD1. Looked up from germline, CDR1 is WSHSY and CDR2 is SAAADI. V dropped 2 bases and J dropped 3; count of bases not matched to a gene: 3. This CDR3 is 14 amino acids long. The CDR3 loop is CASSETGEYYGYTF. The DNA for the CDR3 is TGCGCCAGCAGTGAGACAGGGGAATACTATGGCTACACCTTC.

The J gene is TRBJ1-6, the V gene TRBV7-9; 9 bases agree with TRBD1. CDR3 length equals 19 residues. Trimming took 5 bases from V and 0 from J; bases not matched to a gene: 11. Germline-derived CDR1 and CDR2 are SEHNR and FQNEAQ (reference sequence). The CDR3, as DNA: TGTGCCAGCAGCAAACAGCACGGACAGGGGAGCTCCTATAATTCACCCCTCCACTTT. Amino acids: CASSKQHGQGSSYNSPLHF.

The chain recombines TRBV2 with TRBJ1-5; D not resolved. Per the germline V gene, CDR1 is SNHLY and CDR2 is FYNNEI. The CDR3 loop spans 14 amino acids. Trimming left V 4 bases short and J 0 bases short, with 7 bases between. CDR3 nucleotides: TGTGCCAGCAGTGTGTTAAATAGCAATCAGCCCCAGCATTTT. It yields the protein CASSVLNSNQPQHF. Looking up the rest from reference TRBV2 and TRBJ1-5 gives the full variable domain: EPEVTQTPSHQVTQMGQEVILRCVPISNHLYFYWYRQILGQKVEFLVSFYNNEISEKSEIFDDQFSVERPDGSNFTLKIRSTKLEDSAMYFCASSVLNSNQPQHFGDGTRLSIL.

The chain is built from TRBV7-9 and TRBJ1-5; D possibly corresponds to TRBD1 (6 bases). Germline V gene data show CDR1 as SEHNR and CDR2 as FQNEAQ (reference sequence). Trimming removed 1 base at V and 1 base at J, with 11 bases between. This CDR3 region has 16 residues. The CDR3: CASSLGGGGSNQPQHF. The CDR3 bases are TGTGCCAGCAGCTTAGGGGGAGGGGGAAGCAATCAGCCCCAGCATTTT.

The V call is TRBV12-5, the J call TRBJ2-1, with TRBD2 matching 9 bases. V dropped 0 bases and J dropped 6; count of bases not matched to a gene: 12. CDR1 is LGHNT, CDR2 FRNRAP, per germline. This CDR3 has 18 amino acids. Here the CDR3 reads CASGLVVGAGGPSNEQFF. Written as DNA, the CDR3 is TGTGCTAGTGGTTTGGTCGTTGGGGCGGGGGGGCCCTCCAATGAGCAGTTCTTC. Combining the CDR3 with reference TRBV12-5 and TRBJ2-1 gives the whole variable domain DARVTQTPRHKVTEMGQEVTMRCQPILGHNTVFWYRQTMMQGLELLAYFRNRAPLDDSGMPKDRFSAEMPDATLATLKIQPSEPRDSAVYFCASGLVVGAGGPSNEQFFGPGTRLTVL.

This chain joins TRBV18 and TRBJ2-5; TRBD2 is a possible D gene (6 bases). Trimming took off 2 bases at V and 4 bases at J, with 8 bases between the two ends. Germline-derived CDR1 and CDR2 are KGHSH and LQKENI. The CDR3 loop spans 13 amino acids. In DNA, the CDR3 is TGTGCCAGCTCACCAGGGGGAGGAGAGACCCAGTACTTC. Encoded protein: CASSPGGGETQYF.

The CDR3 sequence is CASSPPPQTDFSGNTIYF. DNA for the CDR3: TGTGCCAGCAGCCCCCCGCCCCAGACCGACTTCTCTGGAAACACCATATATTTT. This chain connects TRBV7-9 to TRBJ1-3, with D hard to call. This CDR3 is built from 18 residues. With 5 bases removed from V and 0 bases from J, the gap between germline ends came to 20 bases. Germline values: CDR1 SEHNR, CDR2 FQNEAQ (reference sequence).